The 26 T cell receptor beta chains listed next were all sequenced from one sample in a study of T cells after somatic rescue of genetic block. TCRdb's copy holds only in-frame clones and misses some; the assay was immunoSEQ multiplex PCR. The sample contains about 88,000 clones, 75% to 90% of which appear only once. Sequencing was performed on peripheral blood mononuclear cells (PBMCs). The receptors originated from a woman aged 18 to 35.

The chain combines TRBV28 with TRBJ1-5, with 9 bases aligning to TRBD1. The J segment lost 0 bases and the V segment lost 6 bases, leaving 6 bases of the junction unmatched. Germline V CDR1 and CDR2: MDHEN, SYDVKM. This CDR3 has 16 amino acids. The CDR3 reads CASSLQGAYSNQPQHF. The CDR3 DNA follows: TGTGCCAGCAGCCTACAGGGGGCCTATAGCAATCAGCCCCAGCATTTT.

The chain recombines TRBV10-3 with TRBJ1-5, with 9 bases aligning to TRBD1. Trimming at V came to 0 bases and at J to 3 bases, leaving 6 bases not matched to a gene. CDR3 length: 17 residues. Germline CDR1 and CDR2: ENHRY and SYGVKD. CDR3 bases: TGTGCCATCAGTGAGTCGTCCGGACAGGGGCCCAATCAGCCCCAGCATTTT. As protein: CAISESSGQGPNQPQHF.

The chain joins TRBV5-1 to TRBJ1-2; tentative D call: TRBD1 (5 bases). The V gene lost 0 bases and the J gene lost 4 bases, with 13 bases spanning the gap. Germline loops: CDR1 SGHRS, CDR2 YFSETQ. The CDR3 consists of 15 residues. CDR3 nucleotide sequence: TGCGCCAGCAGCTTGGTCCCCGACAGAACCTATGGCTACACCTTC. This translates into CASSLVPDRTYGYTF.

This chain uses TRBV5-1 with TRBJ2-7, with D possibly matching TRBD1 (8 bases). Trimming stripped 4 bases from V and 3 bases from J, with 14 bases between. Germline-derived CDR1 and CDR2 are SGHRS and YFSETQ. The CDR3 is 14 residues long. CDR3 region: CASSPTGDYYEQYF. DNA for the CDR3: TGCGCCAGCAGCCCGACAGGGGACTACTACGAGCAGTACTTC. Complete variable domain (other parts from reference TRBV5-1 and TRBJ2-7): KAGVTQTPRYLIKTRGQQVTLSCSPISGHRSVSWYQQTPGQGLQFLFEYFSETQRNKGNFPGRFSGRQFSNSRSEMNVSTLELGDSALYLCASSPTGDYYEQYFGPGTRLTVT.

The J gene is TRBJ2-6, the V gene TRBV25-1; D is uncertain. Germline V gives CDR1 MGHDK, CDR2 SYGVNS. This CDR3 contains 16 residues. The V end lost 3 bases, the J end lost 0 bases, and 9 bases lay between the germline ends. The CDR3 DNA sequence: TGTGCCAGCAGTGAGGTTTCGGTCTCTGGGGCCAACGTCCTGACTTTC. Translation gives CASSEVSVSGANVLTF.

Comments on this clone: The junction departs from the called germline gene at one end, perhaps through a read error. The chain links TRBV15 to TRBJ1-2; D is unclear. This CDR3 region has 11 residues. The germline CDR1 and CDR2 sequences are LNHNV and YYDKDF (reference sequence). In nucleotides, the CDR3 is TGTGCCACCAGCCGGGAGGGCTTTCTCGCCTTC. Its protein is CATSREGFLAF.

The rearrangement joins TRBV10-3 to TRBJ2-5; 8 nucleotides match TRBD2. Per germline, CDR1 ENHRY and CDR2 SYGVKD. The V and J ends lost 3 bases and 3 bases, in that order; junction bases with no gene match: 0. The CDR3 has 13 amino acids. CDR3 DNA: TGTGCCATCAGTGAACTAGCGGAAGAGACCCAGTACTTC. This gives the protein CAISELAEETQYF.

The chain joins TRBV6-1 to TRBJ1-5; TRBD1 agrees at 7 bases. Germline-derived CDR1 and CDR2 are MNHNS and SASEGT. J gave up 4 bases and V 4 bases, and 4 bases lay outside the gene matches. The CDR3 runs 14 residues. CDR3 coding DNA: TGTGCCAGCAGTGGACCGGGACAGAATCAGCCCCAGCATTTT. Amino acid sequence: CASSGPGQNQPQHF.

This chain connects TRBV5-6 to TRBJ2-3; D is perhaps TRBD1 or TRBD2 (5 bases each). The CDR3 runs 15 residues. Trimming cost V 3 bases and J 4 bases, with 15 bases left between them. Germline-derived CDR1 and CDR2 are SGHDT and YYEEEE. The CDR3 nucleotides read TGTGCCAGCAGCTACCCGGGGACCGGTTCAGATACGCAGTATTTT. Amino acid sequence: CASSYPGTGSDTQYF.

V gene TRBV5-1 combines with J gene TRBJ1-2, with D unresolved. CDR1 SGHRS and CDR2 YFSETQ come from the germline V gene. Deletions cut 1 base from V and 2 bases from J, with 9 bases between. The CDR3 has 14 residues. The CDR3 nucleotides are TGCGCCAGCAGCTTGTCAGTCGGCAACTATGGCTACACCTTC. Translated, it gives CASSLSVGNYGYTF.

The chain uses TRBV28 and TRBJ1-1, with D unresolved. Trimming pared 5 bases from V and 7 bases from J, leaving 14 bases between. The CDR3 spans 13 residues. The germline V gene encodes CDR1 MDHEN and CDR2 SYDVKM. This CDR3 is CASSGRLVIEAFF. The CDR3 DNA reads TGTGCCAGCAGTGGTCGGCTGGTGATTGAAGCTTTCTTT.

The chain joins TRBV19 to TRBJ2-5; 11 bases map to TRBD2. After removal of 5 bases from V and 4 bases from J, the junction contained 9 bases not matched to a gene. The CDR3 has 16 residues. The germline V gene has CDR1 LNHDA and CDR2 SQIVND (reference sequence). The CDR3 DNA reads as TGTGCCAGTAGTCTTATAGCGGGAGGGCTGATAGAGACCCAGTACTTC. The encoded protein is CASSLIAGGLIETQYF.

The rearrangement joins TRBV18 to TRBJ1-1; D is unresolved. CDR3 length: 13 residues. The germline gives CDR1 KGHSH, CDR2 LQKENI. Trimming cost V 3 bases and J 7 bases, with 12 bases left between them. CDR3: CASSPTRRFEAFF. The DNA for the CDR3 is TGTGCCAGCTCACCGACGAGGCGATTTGAAGCTTTCTTT.

The chain combines TRBV9 with TRBJ2-1; tentative D call: TRBD1 (6 bases). Germline CDR1 is SGDLS and CDR2 is YYNGEE. The germline V and J ends were trimmed by 4 bases and 0 bases, with 11 bases remaining between them. The CDR3 is made up of 15 amino acids. The CDR3 loop is CASSPRTDSYNEQFF. The CDR3 DNA sequence: TGTGCCAGCAGCCCCCGGACAGACTCCTACAATGAGCAGTTCTTC.

This clone appeared a few times. This sequence joins TRBV4-3 and TRBJ1-5; no clear D. Germline V CDR1 and CDR2: LGHNA, YSLEER. V lost 1 base and J lost 15, with 22 bases in between. The CDR3 length is 15 residues. The CDR3 coding sequence is TGCGCCAGCAGCCAAGGAGAGGGTATCGGAGGGAGGTTGCATTTT. It is translated as CASSQGEGIGGRLHF.

The rearrangement uses TRBV10-2 and TRBJ2-7; D unclear. The CDR3 length is 14 residues. V lost 3 bases, J lost 4 bases, and 13 bases lay in between. Germline CDR1 reads WSHSY; CDR2 reads SAAADI. The CDR3 loop is CASSESTPRYEQYF. DNA for the CDR3: TGCGCCAGCAGTGAAAGCACCCCCCGGTACGAGCAGTACTTC.

In nucleotides, the CDR3 is TGTGCCAGCATTCCCACAGGGGGCTACTATTATAGCAATCAGCCCCAGCATTTT. It specifies CASIPTGGYYYSNQPQHF. J is TRBJ1-5 and V is TRBV27, with 9 bases matching TRBD1. The CDR3 has 18 residues. Germline V gives CDR1 MNHEY, CDR2 SMNVEV (reference sequence). With 7 bases clipped from V and 0 bases from J, the junction kept 13 bases outside the gene matches.

V gene TRBV2 combines with J gene TRBJ1-4; 11 bases are shared with TRBD1. The ends lost 2 bases at V and 10 bases at J; junction bases unmatched: 3. CDR1 and CDR2 (germline): SNHLY, FYNNEI. This CDR3 spans 14 amino acids. The CDR3 spells CASSERDRGGKLFF. The DNA for the CDR3 is TGTGCCAGCAGTGAACGGGACAGGGGGGGAAAACTGTTTTTT.

V and J are TRBV25-1 and TRBJ2-3; weak D call: TRBD2 (5 bases). The CDR3 is made up of 13 amino acids. Germline CDR1 and CDR2: MGHDK and SYGVNS. Between the trimmed V and J ends, which lost 8 bases and 3 bases, there was a span of 12 bases. The CDR3 coding sequence is TGTGCCAGCCTGGCCCGGGGTACAGATACGCAGTATTTT. It is translated as CASLARGTDTQYF.

This rearrangement joins TRBV6-1 to TRBJ2-4; D is perhaps TRBD1 (7 bases). Germline CDR1 reads MNHNS; CDR2 reads SASEGT. The CDR3 length is 18 residues. Trimming left V 4 bases short and J 8 bases short, with 27 bases between. The CDR3 sequence: CASSVRPETGGGLDIQYF. The CDR3 coding sequence is TGTGCCAGCAGTGTCAGGCCCGAAACAGGAGGGGGCCTGGACATTCAGTACTTC.

This clone has just one count. Additional DNA sequences in this sample encode the identical CDR3. The chain recombines TRBV28 with TRBJ2-7; no reliable D call. V lost 3 bases, J lost 0 bases, and 6 bases lay in between. Looked up from germline, CDR1 is MDHEN and CDR2 is SYDVKM. The CDR3 runs to 13 residues. The CDR3 spells CASSLPSSYEQYF. DNA for the CDR3: TGTGCCAGCAGTTTGCCCAGCTCCTACGAGCAGTACTTC. The full variable domain, its missing parts supplied by reference TRBV28 and TRBJ2-7, is DVKVTQSSRYLVKRTGEKVFLECVQDMDHENMFWYRQDPGLGLRLIYFSYDVKMKEKGDIPEGYSVSREKKERFSLILESASTNQTSMYLCASSLPSSYEQYFGPGTRLTVT.

The chain has TRBV5-1 and TRBJ1-6, with 7 bases matching TRBD1. Per germline, CDR1 SGHRS and CDR2 YFSETQ. The CDR3 covers 14 residues. J gave up 8 bases and V 4 bases, and 6 bases lay outside the gene matches. The CDR3 protein is CASSLGQEDSPLHF. The CDR3 DNA sequence: TGCGCCAGCAGCCTCGGACAGGAAGATTCACCCCTCCACTTT.

This chain links TRBV19 with TRBJ2-1; D possibly corresponds to TRBD2 (6 bases). Trimming stripped 4 bases from V and 4 bases from J, with 11 bases between. This CDR3 is built from 14 residues. CDR1 LNHDA and CDR2 SQIVND come from the germline V gene (reference sequence). CDR3 sequence (DNA): TGTGCCAGTAGTACCGGGGACTCATACAATGAGCAGTTCTTC. Its translation: CASSTGDSYNEQFF.

This clone was seen more than once but under ten times. The chain employs TRBV11-2 and TRBJ1-1, with TRBD1 identical over 8 bases. With 5 bases clipped from V and 6 bases from J, the junction kept 8 bases outside the gene matches. This CDR3 is 14 amino acids long. The V gene's germline CDR1 is SGHAT and CDR2 FQNNGV. CDR3 in amino acids: CASSRGQGIAEAFF. CDR3 DNA sequence: TGTGCCAGCAGCCGAGGACAGGGTATCGCTGAAGCTTTCTTT. Drawing the rest from reference TRBV11-2 and TRBJ1-1, the complete variable domain is EAGVAQSPRYKIIEKRQSVAFWCNPISGHATLYWYQQILGQGPKLLIQFQNNGVVDDSQLPKDRFSAERLKGVDSTLKIQPAKLEDSAVYLCASSRGQGIAEAFFGQGTRLTVV.

The chain links TRBV6-5 to TRBJ2-1; D possibly corresponds to TRBD1 (6 bases). Trimming pared 2 bases from V and 8 bases from J, leaving 7 bases between. The germline gives CDR1 MNHEY, CDR2 SVGAGI. CDR3 length: 12 amino acids. DNA of the CDR3: TGTGCCAGCAGTTACGGGGGCGATGAGCAGTTCTTC. Its translation: CASSYGGDEQFF.

The rearrangement uses TRBV6-1 and TRBJ1-2; 8 bases are shared with TRBD1. In germline, CDR1 is MNHNS, CDR2 SASEGT. This CDR3 has 15 residues. V gave up 6 bases and J gave up 4 bases; unmatched junction bases: 10. The CDR3 bases are TGTGCCAGCAGGGCAGTAACGGGGACAGGCTATGGCTACACCTTC. Protein: CASRAVTGTGYGYTF.